Presented here are 2 T cell receptor beta chains from one specimen sequenced in a study of molecular identifiers for immune sequencing clone quantification. In TCRdb, the PCR reads were re-called with MiXCR into one record per CDR3 protein. The sample shows more than 9,500 distinct CDR3 sequences, 18% of them seen only once. Sequenced sample: naive CD8+ T cells from blood, with Jurkat cell RNA spiked in. Sample subset: FACS-sorted CD8+CD4-CCR7+CD45RA+ naive T cells. The receptors shown here come from a human donor in good health. Some libraries in this study had Jurkat cell RNA spiked in.

To note about this clonotype: This may stem from a read error, because a much larger clone lies one nucleotide away. The chain combines TRBV28 with TRBJ1-1; D remains ambiguous. Germline CDR1 is MDHEN and CDR2 is SYDVKM. The CDR3 is 14 residues long. Here the CDR3 reads CGSSLAFGDTEAFF. The CDR3 DNA reads as TGTGGCAGCAGCCTGGCTTTTGGGGACACTGAAGCTTTCTTT.

Comments on this clonotype: Just one base apart from a much larger clone, this may be a read error. The chain joins TRBV9 to TRBJ1-1, with D unresolved. The CDR3 sequence is 13 residues long. Germline CDR1 is SGDLS and CDR2 is YYNGEE. The CDR3 DNA sequence: TGTGCCAGCAGCCCCGGAGTGAACACTGCAGCTTTCTTT. Its translation: CASSPGVNTAAFF.